The T cell receptor beta chain under discussion was sequenced for a study of breast tumors, draining lymph nodes, adjacent tissues. Points from the study as a whole: Findings are consistent with lymph node origin and intratumoral expansion of most tumor T cells. Tumor T cell lymph node origin was a supported hypothesis, not proven. Compared with basal-like, luminal-like tumors shared significantly more repertoire with nontumor tissue.

Via MiXCR, TCRdb re-called the multiplex PCR reads, giving one row per CDR3 protein. The sample holds some 200,000 distinct CDR3 sequences, about 32% seen once. Breast cancer patients provided tissue from their axillary draining lymph nodes. CDR3 length equals 16 residues. V was clipped by 7 bases and J by 6 bases, with 19 bases between them. The germline CDR1 and CDR2 sequences are MNHNS and SASEGT. At least ten counts were recorded for this clonotype. Its target is not known. The clonotype comes from a female donor with breast cancer. Some clones in this sample may be carry-over from other donors' samples. Sequenced material: axillary lymph node tissue. The chain is built from TRBV6-1 and TRBJ1-6, with D possibly matching TRBD1 (6 bases). The CDR3 here is CASTPPVRGPNSPLHF. CDR3 DNA sequence: TGTGCCAGCACCCCCCCTGTCAGGGGCCCTAATTCACCCCTCCACTTT.